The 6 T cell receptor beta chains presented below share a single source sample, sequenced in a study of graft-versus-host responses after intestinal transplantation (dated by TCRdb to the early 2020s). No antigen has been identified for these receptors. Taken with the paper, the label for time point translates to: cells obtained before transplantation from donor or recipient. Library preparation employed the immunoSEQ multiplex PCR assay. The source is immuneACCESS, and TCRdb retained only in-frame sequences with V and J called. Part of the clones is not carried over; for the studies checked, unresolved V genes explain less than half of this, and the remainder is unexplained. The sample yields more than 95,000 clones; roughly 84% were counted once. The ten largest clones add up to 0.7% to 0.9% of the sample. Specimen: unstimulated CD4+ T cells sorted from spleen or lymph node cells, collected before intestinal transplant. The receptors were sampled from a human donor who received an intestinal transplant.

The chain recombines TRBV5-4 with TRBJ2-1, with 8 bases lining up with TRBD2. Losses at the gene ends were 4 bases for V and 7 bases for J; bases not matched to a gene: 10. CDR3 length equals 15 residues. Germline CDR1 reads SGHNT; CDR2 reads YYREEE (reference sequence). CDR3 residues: CASSPGTRRGNEQFF. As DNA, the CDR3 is TGTGCCAGCAGCCCGGGGACTAGACGGGGAAATGAGCAGTTCTTC. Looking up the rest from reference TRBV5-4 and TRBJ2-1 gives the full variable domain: ETGVTQSPTHLIKTRGQQVTLRCSSQSGHNTVSWYQQALGQGPQFIFQYYREEENGRGNFPPRFSGLQFPNYSSELNVNALELDDSALYLCASSPGTRRGNEQFFGPGTRLTVL.

Here the CDR3 DNA reads TGTGCCAGCTCACCAGGCCTCTTGGGGTGGTACACTGAAGCTTTCTTT. Protein sequence: CASSPGLLGWYTEAFF. This sequence joins TRBV18 and TRBJ1-1; no firm D call. CDR3 length: 16 amino acids. Germline CDR1 KGHSH, CDR2 LQKENI. Trimming pared 2 bases from V and 3 bases from J, leaving 16 bases between.

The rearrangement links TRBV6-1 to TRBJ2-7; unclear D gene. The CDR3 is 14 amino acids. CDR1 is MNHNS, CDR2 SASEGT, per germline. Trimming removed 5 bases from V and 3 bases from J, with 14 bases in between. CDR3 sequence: CASSQVNIVYEQYF. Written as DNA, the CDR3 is TGTGCCAGCAGTCAGGTAAATATAGTCTACGAGCAGTACTTC.

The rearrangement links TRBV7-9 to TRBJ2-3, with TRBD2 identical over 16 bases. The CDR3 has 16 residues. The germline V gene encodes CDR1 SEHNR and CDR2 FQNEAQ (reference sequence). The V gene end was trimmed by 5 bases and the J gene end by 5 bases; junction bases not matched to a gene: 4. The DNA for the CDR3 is TGTGCCAGCAGCGCCGGGACTAGCGGGAGGGGAGATACGCAGTATTTT. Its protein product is CASSAGTSGRGDTQYF. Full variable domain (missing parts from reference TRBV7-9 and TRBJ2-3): DTGVSQNPRHKITKRGQNVTFRCDPISEHNRLYWYRQTLGQGPEFLTYFQNEAQLEKSRLLSDRFSAERPKGSFSTLEIQRTEQGDSAMYLCASSAGTSGRGDTQYFGPGTRLTVL.

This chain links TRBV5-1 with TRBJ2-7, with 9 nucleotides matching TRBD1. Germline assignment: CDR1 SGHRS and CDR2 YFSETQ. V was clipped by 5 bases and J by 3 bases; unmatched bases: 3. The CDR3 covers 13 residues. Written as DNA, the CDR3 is TGCGCCAGCAGGGGGACAGGGATCTACGAGCAGTACTTC. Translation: CASRGTGIYEQYF. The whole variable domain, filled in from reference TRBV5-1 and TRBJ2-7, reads KAGVTQTPRYLIKTRGQQVTLSCSPISGHRSVSWYQQTPGQGLQFLFEYFSETQRNKGNFPGRFSGRQFSNSRSEMNVSTLELGDSALYLCASRGTGIYEQYFGPGTRLTVT.

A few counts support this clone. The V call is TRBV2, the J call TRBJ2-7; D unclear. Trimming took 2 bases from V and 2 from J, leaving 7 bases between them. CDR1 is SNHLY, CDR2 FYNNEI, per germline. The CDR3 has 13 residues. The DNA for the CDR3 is TGTGCCAGCAGTGAACATCTTCCCTACGAGCAGTACTTC. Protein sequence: CASSEHLPYEQYF.